This TCR beta chain emerged from a study of blood T cell repertoires in COVID-19. Losses at the gene ends were 1 base for V and 2 bases for J; bases not matched to a gene: 0. The CDR3 sequence is 14 residues long. Germline V gene sequence: CDR1 SGHDT, CDR2 YYEEEE. This table comes from immunoSEQ multiplex PCR, and its TCRdb copy is limited to in-frame clones, with some not included. The data contain some 80,000 clones, roughly 84% of them singletons. The chain combines TRBV5-6 with TRBJ1-3; 7 positions agree with TRBD1. The sequence derives from a woman between 45 and 60 years old with acute or convalescent COVID-19. Material for sequencing was peripheral blood. CDR3 sequence reads: CASSLRGPGNTIYF. CDR3 DNA: TGTGCCAGCAGCTTGAGGGGGCCTGGAAACACCATATATTTT.